A selection of T cell receptor beta chains follows, all from one sample in a study of siplizumab effects on memory and regulatory T cells. Only in-frame clones appear in the TCRdb table, and some are missing; sequencing was by immunoSEQ multiplex PCR. The sample lists 100,000 to 120,000 clones; roughly 92% were seen once. Sequencing input: CD4+ T cells sorted from blood. The source is a human donor in good health. CDR3s include the opening cysteine and the closing phenylalanine or tryptophan. D genes are given only for firm matches. Not all rows give a size; the values are once, few, many and, for expanded clones, a class.

V gene	D gene	clone size	CDR3 length	J gene	CDR3 protein	CDR3 DNA
TRBV19	-	-	15	TRBJ1-2	CASSIPNIDHYGYTF	TGTGCCAGTAGTATCCCCAACATAGACCACTATGGCTACACCTTC
TRBV7-9	-	-	14	TRBJ2-6	CASSKEYGANVLTF	TGTGCCAGCAGCAAGGAGTACGGGGCCAACGTCCTGACTTTC
TRBV6-1	-	-	15	TRBJ2-3	CASSERSGSTDTQYF	TGTGCCAGCAGTGAACGAAGCGGGAGCACAGATACGCAGTATTTT
TRBV5-8	TRBD2	-	15	TRBJ2-5	CASSLWTSGGETQYF	TGTGCCAGCAGCCTGTGGACTAGCGGGGGGGAGACCCAGTACTTC
TRBV6-5	-	-	14	TRBJ2-2	CASSRDPNTGELFF	TGTGCCAGCAGCCGGGACCCGAACACCGGGGAGCTGTTTTTT
TRBV6-5	TRBD1	-	14	TRBJ1-6	CASSLTGGDSPLHF	TGTGCCAGCAGCCTGACAGGGGGTGATTCACCCCTCCACTTT
TRBV15	-	-	15	TRBJ2-2	CATSRGRGNPGELFF	TGTGCCACCAGCAGAGGCCGGGGAAACCCCGGGGAGCTGTTTTTT
TRBV5-6	-	-	16	TRBJ1-2	CASSLDMGVANYGYTF	TGTGCCAGCAGCTTGGACATGGGGGTAGCTAACTATGGCTACACCTTC
TRBV2	TRBD1	-	18	TRBJ1-1	CASKWTGGEGGRNTEAFF	TGTGCCAGCAAATGGACAGGGGGCGAGGGGGGAAGGAACACTGAAGCTTTCTTT
TRBV28	-	-	12	TRBJ1-5	CASSPPGLPQHF	TGTGCCAGCAGCCCCCCCGGATTGCCCCAGCATTTT
TRBV5-1	-	-	11	TRBJ1-1	CASSLEERAFF	TGCGCCAGCAGCTTGGAGGAGAGAGCTTTCTTT
TRBV19	-	once	15	TRBJ2-7	CASSFESGHSYEQYF	TGTGCCAGTAGTTTCGAGTCAGGGCACTCCTACGAGCAGTACTTC
TRBV6-6	TRBD1	-	15	TRBJ2-7	CASSLSGTVAYEQYF	TGTGCCAGCAGCCTATCCGGGACAGTTGCCTACGAGCAGTACTTC
TRBV4-2	TRBD2	-	16	TRBJ2-2	CASSQEPAGGTGELFF	TGTGCCAGCAGCCAAGAACCAGCGGGGGGCACCGGGGAGCTGTTTTTT
TRBV10-3	-	-	13	TRBJ2-5	CAIREGVMETQYF	TGTGCCATCAGAGAGGGGGTTATGGAGACCCAGTACTTC
TRBV30	-	-	12	TRBJ2-1	CAWTTEYNEQFF	TGTGCCTGGACGACGGAATACAATGAGCAGTTCTTC
TRBV6-5	TRBD1	-	13	TRBJ2-5	CASGQGLQETQYF	TGTGCCAGCGGACAGGGCCTCCAAGAGACCCAGTACTTC
TRBV29-1	-	-	12	TRBJ1-6	CSVEGPGGALHF	TGCAGCGTTGAAGGTCCGGGGGGCGCCCTCCACTTT
TRBV11-2	TRBD2	-	15	TRBJ2-2	CASSLVAGVNGELFF	TGTGCCAGCAGCTTAGTAGCGGGAGTAAACGGGGAGCTGTTTTTT
TRBV2	TRBD2	-	15	TRBJ2-7	CASRVSGRSLDEQYF	TGTGCCAGCAGGGTTAGCGGGAGGAGCTTGGACGAGCAGTACTTC
TRBV7-7	TRBD1	-	14	TRBJ2-5	CASSSYRGQETQYF	TGTGCCAGCAGCTCTTACAGGGGACAAGAGACCCAGTACTTC
TRBV19	-	once	15	TRBJ2-7	CASSIDAGGSYEQYF	TGTGCCAGTAGTATAGACGCGGGTGGATCCTACGAGCAGTACTTC